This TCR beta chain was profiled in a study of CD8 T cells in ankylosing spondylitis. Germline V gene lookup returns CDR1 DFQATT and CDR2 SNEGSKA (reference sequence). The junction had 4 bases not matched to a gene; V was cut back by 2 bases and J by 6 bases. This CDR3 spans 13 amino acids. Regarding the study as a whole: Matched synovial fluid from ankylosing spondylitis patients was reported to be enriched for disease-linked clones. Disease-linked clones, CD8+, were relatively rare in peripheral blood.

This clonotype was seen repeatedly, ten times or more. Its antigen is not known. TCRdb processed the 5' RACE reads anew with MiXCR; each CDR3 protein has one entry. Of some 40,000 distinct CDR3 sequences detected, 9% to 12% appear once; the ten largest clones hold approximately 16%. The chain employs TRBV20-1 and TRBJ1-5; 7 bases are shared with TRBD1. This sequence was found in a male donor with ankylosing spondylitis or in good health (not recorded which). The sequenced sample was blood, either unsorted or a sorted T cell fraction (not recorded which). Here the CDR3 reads CSARQGVGQPQHF. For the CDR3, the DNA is TGCAGTGCTAGACAGGGGGTCGGTCAGCCCCAGCATTTT.